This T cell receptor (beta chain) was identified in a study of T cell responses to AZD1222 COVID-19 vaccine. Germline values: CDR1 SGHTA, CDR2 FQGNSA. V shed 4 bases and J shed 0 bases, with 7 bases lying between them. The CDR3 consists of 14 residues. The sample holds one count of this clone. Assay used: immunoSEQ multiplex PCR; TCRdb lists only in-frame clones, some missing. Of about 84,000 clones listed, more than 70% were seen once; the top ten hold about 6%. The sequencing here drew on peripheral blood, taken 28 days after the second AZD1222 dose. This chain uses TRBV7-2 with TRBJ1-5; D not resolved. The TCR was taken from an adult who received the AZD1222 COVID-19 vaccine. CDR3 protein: CASSSDGSNQPQHF. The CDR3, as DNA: TGTGCCAGCAGCTCGGACGGTAGCAATCAGCCCCAGCATTTT.